These 20 T cell receptor beta chains were all obtained from the same sample, sequenced in a study of blood T cells in healthy people across ages. Next came a second PCR, run for roughly 6 to 11 cycles, which used a sample-barcoded 5' primer along with a J-beta primer mix. Each CDR3 protein is one row after TCRdb ran MiXCR on the 5' RACE reads. The repertoire holds roughly 1.9 million distinct CDR3 sequences, with about two fifths as singletons. Sequencing was performed on blood. The receptors derive from a human donor in good health.

The chain recombines TRBV20-1 with TRBJ2-3; 9 positions match TRBD2. This CDR3 has 18 residues. Germline V gene lookup returns CDR1 DFQATT and CDR2 SNEGSKA (reference sequence). The V and J ends lost 6 bases and 0 bases, in that order; junction bases with no gene match: 16. CDR3 residues: CSAPSGSGGPISTDTQYF. The CDR3 DNA is TGCAGTGCACCCTCGGGAAGCGGGGGGCCAATCAGCACAGATACGCAGTATTTT.

The table lists this clonotype with a few counts. The V and J genes are TRBV7-2 and TRBJ1-2; possibly TRBD1 for D (6 bases). Per the germline V gene, CDR1 is SGHTA and CDR2 is FQGNSA. V lost 1 base and J 4 bases, leaving 13 bases between the germline ends. CDR3 size: 15 residues. CDR3 residues: CASSLEGPTGYGYTF. In DNA, the CDR3 is TGTGCCAGCAGCTTAGAGGGTCCGACAGGCTATGGCTACACCTTC.

A single count supports this clonotype. The chain combines TRBV20-1 with TRBJ2-1; D is uncertain. Per germline, CDR1 DFQATT and CDR2 SNEGSKA (reference sequence). Trimming took 0 bases from V and 5 from J, leaving 17 bases between them. This CDR3 has 16 amino acids. The CDR3 is CSAREPLGSWDNEQFF. The DNA for the CDR3 is TGCAGTGCTAGAGAGCCCCTAGGCTCCTGGGACAATGAGCAGTTCTTC.

The chain links TRBV12-3 or TRBV12-4 to TRBJ2-7; TRBD1 aligns across 9 bases. Trimming at V came to 5 bases and at J to 5 bases, leaving 10 bases not matched to a gene. The CDR3 is 15 residues long. The CDR3 region has the DNA TGTGCCAGCAGTCACACAGGGGGCGCATTTGACGAGCAGTACTTC. Amino acid sequence: CASSHTGGAFDEQYF.

The rearrangement uses TRBV4-2 and TRBJ2-1, with D perhaps matching TRBD1 (6 bases). The CDR3 has 17 amino acids. The V end lost 2 bases, the J end lost 9 bases, and 23 bases lay between the germline ends. Germline CDR1 LGHNA, CDR2 YNFKEQ. CDR3 sequence: CASSQIGSPTGGGEQFF. As DNA, the CDR3 is TGTGCCAGCAGCCAAATCGGATCGCCGACTGGGGGCGGTGAGCAGTTCTTC.

This clonotype was counted only a few times. The V and J genes are TRBV4-2 and TRBJ2-5, with D hard to call. CDR3 length: 15 amino acids. Germline loops: CDR1 LGHNA, CDR2 YNFKEQ. The V gene lost 0 bases and the J gene lost 5 bases, with 13 bases spanning the gap. The CDR3 sequence is CASSQDIGRWETQYF. In DNA form, the CDR3 reads TGTGCCAGCAGCCAAGATATTGGCAGGTGGGAGACCCAGTACTTC.

The V gene is TRBV7-2, the J gene TRBJ2-1; D ambiguous. The CDR3 extends over 15 amino acids. Between the trimmed V and J ends, which lost 2 bases and 0 bases, there was a span of 8 bases. Per the germline V gene, CDR1 is SGHTA and CDR2 is FQGNSA. The CDR3 protein is CASSLNFNSYNEQFF. The CDR3 DNA is TGTGCCAGCAGCTTAAATTTCAACTCCTACAATGAGCAGTTCTTC.

The chain uses TRBV9 and TRBJ2-3; a weak D match, TRBD2 (5 bases). The V gene's germline CDR1 is SGDLS and CDR2 YYNGEE. V lost 3 bases to trimming and J lost 2 bases, with 16 bases between them. CDR3 size: 16 residues. CDR3 bases: TGTGCCAGCAGCGGCGGAGGCGCACATCACACAGATACGCAGTATTTT. Translation gives CASSGGGAHHTDTQYF.

The chain employs TRBV7-2 and TRBJ2-3; 10 positions match TRBD2. This CDR3 spans 15 amino acids. Germline CDR1 and CDR2: SGHTA and FQGNSA. J lost 6 bases, V lost 3 bases, and 6 bases had no gene match. The CDR3 region is CASSFGTSDQDTQYF. The CDR3 coding sequence is TGTGCCAGCAGCTTCGGGACTAGCGATCAGGATACGCAGTATTTT.

This clonotype was seen only a few times. This rearrangement joins TRBV12-5 to TRBJ2-1; D unclear. The germline V gene encodes CDR1 LGHNT and CDR2 FRNRAP. V shed 2 bases and J shed 7 bases, with 6 bases lying between them. The CDR3 loop spans 12 amino acids. Here the CDR3 DNA reads TGTGCTAGTGGTTTGTTGGCTAATGAGCAGTTCTTC. Translated: CASGLLANEQFF.

V is TRBV29-1 and J is TRBJ2-1; TRBD1 matches at 11 bases. There are 13 residues in the CDR3. With 3 bases clipped from V and 10 bases from J, the junction kept 5 bases outside the gene matches. Germline V gene sequence: CDR1 SQVTM, CDR2 ANQGSEA. CDR3 amino acids: CSVEDRGRQEQFF. The CDR3 bases are TGCAGCGTTGAGGACAGGGGGCGTCAAGAGCAGTTCTTC.

The CDR3: CASSKSWGQETQYF. In nucleotides, the CDR3 is TGTGCCAGCAGCAAGTCGTGGGGGCAAGAGACCCAGTACTTC. The chain combines TRBV7-2 with TRBJ2-5; D could derive from TRBD1 or TRBD2 (5 bases each). CDR1 and CDR2 (germline): SGHTA, FQGNSA. V lost 5 bases and J 2 bases, leaving 12 bases between the germline ends. This CDR3 contains 14 residues.

This clonotype has a handful of counts. V and J are TRBV20-1 and TRBJ2-1; no reliable D call. Germline V gene data show CDR1 as DFQATT and CDR2 as SNEGSKA (reference sequence). The CDR3 contains 13 residues. The V end lost 3 bases, the J end lost 6 bases, and 12 bases lay between the germline ends. Here the CDR3 DNA reads TGCAGTGCTAGGAATCCACAGATCAATGAGCAGTTCTTC. Translated: CSARNPQINEQFF.

The chain uses TRBV28 and TRBJ2-7; TRBD1 aligns across 9 bases. The CDR3 totals 15 residues. The V and J ends lost 6 bases and 4 bases, in that order; junction bases with no gene match: 10. Germline V gene sequence: CDR1 MDHEN, CDR2 SYDVKM. CDR3 sequence reads: CASSPARTGAYEQYF. The CDR3 DNA reads as TGTGCCAGCAGCCCCGCCCGGACAGGGGCTTACGAGCAGTACTTC.

This clonotype was counted a few times. V gene TRBV7-8 combines with J gene TRBJ1-1, with 7 bases fitting TRBD1. The CDR3 has 15 residues. The V segment lost 7 bases and the J segment 0 bases; nucleotides outside the gene matches: 8. Germline values: CDR1 SGHVS, CDR2 FQNEAQ. As DNA, the CDR3 is TGTGCCAGCACCTACCGGGACAGCCTGAACACTGAAGCTTTCTTT. The encoded protein is CASTYRDSLNTEAFF.

The rearrangement uses TRBV2 and TRBJ2-7, with a possible D match to TRBD2 (5 bases). Trimming left V 7 bases short and J 6 bases short, with 10 bases between. Germline CDR1 SNHLY, CDR2 FYNNEI. This CDR3 has 11 residues. CDR3: CASIQLVEQYF. CDR3 in DNA: TGTGCCAGCATCCAACTAGTCGAGCAGTACTTC.

The chain uses TRBV30 and TRBJ1-2; D is perhaps TRBD1 (5 bases). CDR3 size: 10 residues. The V gene lost 2 bases and the J gene lost 12 bases, with 10 bases spanning the gap. CDR1 and CDR2 (germline): GTSNPN, SVGIG (reference sequence). The CDR3, as DNA: TGTGCCTGGAGTCCAGGGATCCACACCTTC. Protein product: CAWSPGIHTF.

This clonotype was found a few times. The chain uses TRBV15 and TRBJ2-3; 9 bases agree with TRBD1. Trimming cost V 9 bases and J 3 bases; bases outside gene matches: 10. In germline, CDR1 is LNHNV, CDR2 YYDKDF (reference sequence). This CDR3 spans 15 amino acids. The chain's CDR3 is CATSIGGQGTDTQYF. The DNA for the CDR3 is TGTGCCACTTCAATAGGCGGACAGGGGACAGATACGCAGTATTTT.

This clonotype was picked up one time. This sequence may be a read error, since a much larger clone differs from it by one base. The chain employs TRBV29-1 and TRBJ1-2; no clear D gene. V was cut by 5 bases and J by 8 bases, with 12 bases left in between. CDR1 is SQVTM and CDR2 is ANQGSEA in the germline V gene. There are 11 residues in the CDR3. Here the CDR3 DNA reads TGCAGCGTTATGGGTGGCCGCGGCTACACCTTC. It codes for CSVMGGRGYTF.

This clonotype occurred a few times. The chain recombines TRBV5-6 with TRBJ2-4; possibly TRBD1 for D (6 bases). The DNA end is more similar to TRBJ2-7, so the J call may be wrong. The CDR3 contains 16 residues. Germline-derived CDR1 and CDR2 are SGHDT and YYEEEE. The CDR3 loop is CASSGTGQIIGGEQYF. The CDR3 coding sequence is TGTGCCAGCAGCGGAACGGGACAAATCATAGGGGGCGAGCAGTACTTC.